Listed below are T cell receptor beta chains from one sample, sequenced in a study of blood T cell repertoires in COVID-19. The method was immunoSEQ multiplex PCR; TCRdb's version includes in-frame clones alone and lacks a portion of them. The profile shows 150,000 to 200,000 clones, 80% to 85% of them singletons. Sequencing was performed on peripheral blood. These receptor sequences come from an elderly woman with active or convalescent COVID-19. Both conserved end residues are part of each CDR3. Each record gives: CDR3 DNA, CDR3 protein, D gene, CDR3 length, V gene, J gene, clone size. The D gene is left open where the match is weak. Clone size appears in some rows only: once, few, many, or a class for an expanded clone.

DNA: TGTGCCAGTAGTATAGGGGGACAGGGCTACGAGCAGTACTTC
CDR3: CASSIGGQGYEQYF
D: TRBD1
length: 14
V: TRBV19
J: TRBJ2-7
size: -

DNA: TGCGCCAGCAGTCAGCAGAGGAACTATGGCTACACCTTC
CDR3: CASSQQRNYGYTF
D: -
length: 13
V: TRBV4-1
J: TRBJ1-2
size: -

DNA: TGTGCCAGCAGTGGGACCGGGACTAGCGGCACCTACGAGCAGTACTTC
CDR3: CASSGTGTSGTYEQYF
D: TRBD2
length: 16
V: TRBV6-1
J: TRBJ2-7
size: -

DNA: TGTGCCAGCAGTTGGGGGCCGAACACCGGGGAGCTGTTTTTT
CDR3: CASSWGPNTGELFF
D: -
length: 14
V: TRBV6-2/TRBV6-3
J: TRBJ2-2
size: -

DNA: TGTGCCAGCTCACCTCAGGGATCCACTGAAGCTTTCTTT
CDR3: CASSPQGSTEAFF
D: -
length: 13
V: TRBV18
J: TRBJ1-1
size: -

DNA: TGTGCCAGCAGCCAAACCTGGACCGGGGGGGAGCAGTACTTC
CDR3: CASSQTWTGGEQYF
D: TRBD2
length: 14
V: TRBV11-2
J: TRBJ2-7
size: few

DNA: TGTGCCAGCAGTGAGCCGCGTTACACAGATACGCAGTATTTT
CDR3: CASSEPRYTDTQYF
D: -
length: 14
V: TRBV25-1
J: TRBJ2-3
size: few

DNA: TGTGCCACCAGCAGAGATCCGGGGGACAACTATGGCTACACCTTC
CDR3: CATSRDPGDNYGYTF
D: -
length: 15
V: TRBV15
J: TRBJ1-2
size: -

DNA: TGCGCCAGCAGCCAAGATCGCAGGGACTGGCAGTTCTTC
CDR3: CASSQDRRDWQFF
D: -
length: 13
V: TRBV4-1
J: TRBJ2-1
size: once

DNA: TGTGCCAGCAGTAGGGGGTCTAGCGGCACCGGGGAGCTGTTTTTT
CDR3: CASSRGSSGTGELFF
D: -
length: 15
V: TRBV27
J: TRBJ2-2
size: -